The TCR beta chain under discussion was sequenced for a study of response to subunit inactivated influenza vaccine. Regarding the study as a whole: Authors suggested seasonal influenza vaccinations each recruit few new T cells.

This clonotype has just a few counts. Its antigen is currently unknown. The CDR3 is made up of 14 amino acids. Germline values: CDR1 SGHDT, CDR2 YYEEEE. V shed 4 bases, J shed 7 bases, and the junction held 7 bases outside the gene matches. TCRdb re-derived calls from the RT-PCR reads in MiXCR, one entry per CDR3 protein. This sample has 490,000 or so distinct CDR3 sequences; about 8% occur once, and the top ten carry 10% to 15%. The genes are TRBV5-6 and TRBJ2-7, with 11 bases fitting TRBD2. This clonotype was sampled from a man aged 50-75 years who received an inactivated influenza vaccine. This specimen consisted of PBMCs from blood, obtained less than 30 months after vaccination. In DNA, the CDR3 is TGTGCCAGCAGCATAGCGGGAGGGCCGAGGGAGCAGTACTTC. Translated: CASSIAGGPREQYF.